This TCR beta chain comes out of a study of T cell changes during pregnancy in multiple sclerosis. Germline CDR1 reads SGDLS; CDR2 reads YYNGEE. Trimming cost V 4 bases and J 0 bases, with 10 bases left between them. The CDR3 contains 14 residues. Using immunoSEQ multiplex PCR, the repertoire was profiled, and TCRdb retains in-frame clones only, with some absent. This repertoire shows about 57,000 clones, 92% found once; its top ten account for 0.74%. The chain uses TRBV9 and TRBJ1-1; tentative D call: TRBD1 (6 bases). The TCR comes from a female donor with multiple sclerosis, enrolled in a pregnancy study. The material was CD4+ T cells from peripheral blood mononuclear cells, obtained in the third trimester of pregnancy. The CDR3: CASSTGHLNTEAFF. The CDR3 DNA sequence: TGTGCCAGCAGCACGGGACATCTGAACACTGAAGCTTTCTTT.